Listed below are T cell receptor beta chains from one sample, sequenced in a study of regulatory T cells in long-lasting Graves disease. TCRdb reprocessed the multiplex PCR reads via MiXCR and lists one record per CDR3 protein. The sample carries about 540,000 distinct CDR3 sequences, approximately 13% recorded once. The same data also went into a second study, on T cells in Graves' hyperthyroidism and ophthalmopathy.

The sequences come from peripheral blood mononuclear cells (PBMCs), collected at new diagnosis, from a patient treated with antithyroid drugs. The source of these receptors is a young man with Graves disease. The CDR3 runs from the conserved cysteine through the conserved F or W. D genes are given only for firm matches. Rows may omit the clone size; those that give it use once, few, many or a size class.

many | - | TRBJ2-7 | TRBV12-3/TRBV12-4 | TGTGCCAGCAGCCCATCACCGCGCGAGCAGTACTTC | CASSPSPREQYF
- | - | TRBJ1-1 | TRBV18 | TGTGCCAGCGCCTGGGGCTCCATGAACACTGAAGCTTTCTTT | CASAWGSMNTEAFF
- | TRBD1 | TRBJ1-2 | TRBV6-1 | TGTGCCAGCAGCTCGATCTCCAGGGGGCGAACTAACTATGGCTACACCTTC | CASSSISRGRTNYGYTF
many | - | TRBJ2-1 | TRBV12-3/TRBV12-4 | TGTGCCAGCAGTTTAGCGGGTTTCTCAAGCTCCTACAATGAGCAGTTCTTC | CASSLAGFSSSYNEQFF
- | - | TRBJ2-7 | TRBV6-1 | TGTGCCAGCAGTCTCAATGGGGGATTCGAGCAGTACTTC | CASSLNGGFEQYF
many | TRBD2 | TRBJ2-7 | TRBV20-1 | TGCAGTGCTAGTGCTGCGGGGGACGCCGAGCAGTACTTC | CSASAAGDAEQYF
many | TRBD1 | TRBJ1-2 | TRBV15 | TGTGCCACCAGCAGAGATTCAGGGGGCACTTTGTCTGGTGGCTACACCTTC | CATSRDSGGTLSGGYTF
many | - | TRBJ2-1 | TRBV12-3/TRBV12-4 | TGTGCCAGCAGTTCGGCCCCGTTAGGAGCGGCCGACAATGAGCAGTTCTTC | CASSSAPLGAADNEQFF
many | - | TRBJ1-1 | TRBV18 | TGTGCCAGCTCGCAGGGAGGACAGCTGAACACTGAAGCTTTCTTT | CASSQGGQLNTEAFF
many | - | TRBJ2-1 | TRBV7-8 | TGTGCCAGCAGCTTAGAGGGCAGACGCTACAATGAGCAGTTCTTC | CASSLEGRRYNEQFF
many | TRBD2 | TRBJ2-1 | TRBV3-1 | TGTGCCAGCAGCCAAGTTGTGGGCGGGAGCTCCTACAATGAGCAGTTCTTC | CASSQVVGGSSYNEQFF
many | - | TRBJ2-2 | TRBV19 | TGTGCCAGTAGAGACCGCCAAGGCGACTGGAGAAACACCGGGGAGCTGTTTTTT | CASRDRQGDWRNTGELFF
many | TRBD2 | TRBJ2-3 | TRBV7-9 | TGTGCCAGCAGCCTCCGGGACTACCTCACAGATACGCAGTATTTT | CASSLRDYLTDTQYF
many | - | TRBJ1-3 | TRBV2 | TGTGCCAGCGACGGTGGAAACACCATATATTTT | CASDGGNTIYF
many | TRBD1 | TRBJ2-5 | TRBV15 | TGTGCCACCAGCAGAGCCCTGACAGGGTGGAAGGAGACCCAGTACTTC | CATSRALTGWKETQYF
many | - | TRBJ2-1 | TRBV11-1 | TGTGCCAGCAGCCAACTAGGCAATGAGCAGTTCTTC | CASSQLGNEQFF
many | - | TRBJ2-7 | TRBV24-1 | TGTGCCACCAGTGATTACCGGGTCTCCAGCGTCTACGAGCAGTACTTC | CATSDYRVSSVYEQYF
many | TRBD1 | TRBJ2-7 | TRBV13 | TGTGCCAGCAGCTCTCGACCGGGACAGGGTGGAGAGCAGTACTTC | CASSSRPGQGGEQYF
many | - | TRBJ2-2 | TRBV7-9 | TGTGCCAGCAGCTTAGTAGTAGCGAACACCGGGGAGCTGTTTTTT | CASSLVVANTGELFF
many | TRBD2 | TRBJ2-7 | TRBV13 | TGTGCCAGCAGCCCCCGACTAGCGGGAGGGTACGAGCAGTACTTC | CASSPRLAGGYEQYF
many | TRBD2 | TRBJ2-2 | TRBV20-1 | TGCAGTGCTTTTGGACTAGCGGGACCCACCGGGGAGCTGTTTTTT | CSAFGLAGPTGELFF
few | - | TRBJ2-3 | TRBV7-9 | TGTGCCAGCAGCCCTCCGGGTCATACGCAGTATTTT | CASSPPGHTQYF
many | - | TRBJ1-2 | TRBV20-1 | TGCAGTGCTAGAGCCGGTCAGGGTAGCTATGGCTACACCTTC | CSARAGQGSYGYTF
many | TRBD2 | TRBJ2-5 | TRBV14 | TGTGCCAGCAGCCATACGTCTAGCGGCCAAGAGACCCAGTACTTC | CASSHTSSGQETQYF
many | TRBD2 | TRBJ2-7 | TRBV10-2 | TGCGCCAGCAATCCTAGCGGGGGGTCCTACGAGCAGTACTTC | CASNPSGGSYEQYF
many | - | TRBJ1-1 | TRBV9 | TGTGCCAGCAGTCATTCCCCCACTGAAGCTTTCTTT | CASSHSPTEAFF
- | - | TRBJ1-1 | TRBV20-1 | TGCAGTGCCCAGCAAGACGACCTGAACACTGAAGCTTTCTTT | CSAQQDDLNTEAFF
few | TRBD1 | TRBJ2-2 | TRBV12-5 | TGTGCTAGTGATTTGATTATCGGGACAGGGGGCGGCGGGGAGCTGTTTTTT | CASDLIIGTGGGGELFF
many | - | TRBJ2-4 | TRBV12-3/TRBV12-4 | TGTGCCAGCAGTTTTTGGACAGTAGCCAAAAACATTCAGTACTTC | CASSFWTVAKNIQYF
few | - | TRBJ2-5 | TRBV6-5 | TGTGCCAGCAGTTATTTATCGGGGCAAGAGACCCAGTACTTC | CASSYLSGQETQYF
many | TRBD2 | TRBJ2-5 | TRBV18 | TGTGCCAGCTCACCGAAGGGACTAGTGGAGACCCAGTACTTC | CASSPKGLVETQYF
- | - | TRBJ1-2 | TRBV19 | TGTGCCAGCGCCCTGGGTTGGCAGAGTCACTATGGCTACACCTTC | CASALGWQSHYGYTF
few | - | TRBJ1-6 | TRBV24-1 | TGTGCCACCAGTGATGGGACGTTTAATTCACCCCTCCACTTT | CATSDGTFNSPLHF
many | - | TRBJ1-5 | TRBV12-3/TRBV12-4 | TGTGCCAGCAGCCGAGGTCCAGGGCCGAATCAGCCCCAGCATTTT | CASSRGPGPNQPQHF
many | - | TRBJ2-5 | TRBV28 | TGTGCCAGCAGAGCTGTACAGATTCAAGAGACCCAGTACTTC | CASRAVQIQETQYF
many | - | TRBJ1-1 | TRBV19 | TGTGCCAGTAGTTCCACAATGAGGAGTGAAGCTTTCTTT | CASSSTMRSEAFF
many | - | TRBJ2-3 | TRBV5-1 | TGTGCCAGCAGCTTCGGCGGGTTAGATACGCAGTATTTT | CASSFGGLDTQYF
many | - | TRBJ1-2 | TRBV11-2 | TGTGCCAGCAGCCTCCCGGACAGCACATATGGCTACACCTTC | CASSLPDSTYGYTF
few | TRBD1 | TRBJ2-2 | TRBV5-5 | TGTGCCAGCAGCTTAACAGGGGTGGGAACCGGGGAGCTGTTTTTT | CASSLTGVGTGELFF
- | - | TRBJ2-4 | TRBV5-1 | TGCGCCAGCAGCTTGCAGGGCGGTCCAAACATTCAGTACTTC | CASSLQGGPNIQYF
- | - | TRBJ2-6 | TRBV19 | TGTGCCAGTAATGTGGGCAAGTCTGCTGGGGCCAACGTCCTGACTTTC | CASNVGKSAGANVLTF
- | TRBD2 | TRBJ2-1 | TRBV25-1 | TGTGCCAGCAGTCGGGGGGTACAGTTCTTC | CASSRGVQFF
- | TRBD2 | TRBJ2-3 | TRBV7-9 | TGTGCCAGCAGCTTAGTTATGTTGGGCGGGAGGACAGATACGCAGTATTTT | CASSLVMLGGRTDTQYF